This T cell receptor (beta chain) was captured in a study of T cell changes during pregnancy in multiple sclerosis. The CDR3 totals 11 residues. In germline, CDR1 is SEHNR, CDR2 FQNEAQ (reference sequence). V shed 1 base and J shed 10 bases, with 7 bases lying between them. The assay was immunoSEQ multiplex PCR, and TCRdb's table has in-frame clones only and misses some. The sample records 50,000 to 65,000 clones, approximately 86% being singletons. The receptor was isolated from a female donor with multiple sclerosis, enrolled in a pregnancy study. The chain employs TRBV7-9 and TRBJ1-1; the D is unclear. Specimen: CD4+ T cells from peripheral blood mononuclear cells, collected in the third trimester of pregnancy. The CDR3 DNA is TGTGCCAGCAGCTTAGAACTCCGAGCTTTCTTT. This encodes CASSLELRAFF.